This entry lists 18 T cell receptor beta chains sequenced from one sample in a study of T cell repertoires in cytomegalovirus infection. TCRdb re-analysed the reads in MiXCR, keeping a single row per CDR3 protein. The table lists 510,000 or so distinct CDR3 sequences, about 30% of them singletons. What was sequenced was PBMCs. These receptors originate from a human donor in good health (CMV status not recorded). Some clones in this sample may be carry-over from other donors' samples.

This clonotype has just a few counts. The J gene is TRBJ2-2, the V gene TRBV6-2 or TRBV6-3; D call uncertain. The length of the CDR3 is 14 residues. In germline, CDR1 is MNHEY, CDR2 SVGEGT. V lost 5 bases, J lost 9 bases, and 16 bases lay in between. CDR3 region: CASSPLGVHRELFF. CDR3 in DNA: TGTGCCAGCAGTCCGCTTGGGGTCCACCGGGAGCTGTTTTTT.

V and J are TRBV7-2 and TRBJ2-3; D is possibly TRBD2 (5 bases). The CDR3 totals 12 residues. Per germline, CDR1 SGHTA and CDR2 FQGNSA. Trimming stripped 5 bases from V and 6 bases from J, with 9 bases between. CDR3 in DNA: TGTGCCAGCAGCCAGCCGGGGGATACGCAGTATTTT. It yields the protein CASSQPGDTQYF.

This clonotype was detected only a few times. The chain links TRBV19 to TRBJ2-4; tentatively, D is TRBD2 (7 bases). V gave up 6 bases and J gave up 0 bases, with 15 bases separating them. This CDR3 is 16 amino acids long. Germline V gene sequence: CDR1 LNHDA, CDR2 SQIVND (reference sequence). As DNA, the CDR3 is TGTGCCAGTAGCCAGTGGGGGGGCCTAGCCAAAAACATTCAGTACTTC. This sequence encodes CASSQWGGLAKNIQYF.

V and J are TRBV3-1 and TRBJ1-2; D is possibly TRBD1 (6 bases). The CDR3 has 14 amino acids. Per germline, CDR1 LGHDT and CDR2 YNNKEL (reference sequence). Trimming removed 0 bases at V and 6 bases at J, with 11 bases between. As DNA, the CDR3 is TGTGCCAGCAGCCAAGAGGGCAGGGGTAATGGCTACACCTTC. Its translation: CASSQEGRGNGYTF.

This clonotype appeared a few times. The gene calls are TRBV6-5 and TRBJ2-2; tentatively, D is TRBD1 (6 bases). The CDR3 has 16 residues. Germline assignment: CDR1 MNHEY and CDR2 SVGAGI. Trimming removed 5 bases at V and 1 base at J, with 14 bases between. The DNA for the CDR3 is TGTGCCAGCAGTCCTGGGACATTTCTGAACACCGGGGAGCTGTTTTTT. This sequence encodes CASSPGTFLNTGELFF.

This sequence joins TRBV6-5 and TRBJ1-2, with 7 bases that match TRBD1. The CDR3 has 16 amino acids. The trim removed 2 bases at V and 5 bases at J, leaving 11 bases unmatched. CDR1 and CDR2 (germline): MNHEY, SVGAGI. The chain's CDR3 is CASSYRQGPVGYGYTF. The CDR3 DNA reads TGTGCCAGCAGTTACAGACAGGGCCCCGTAGGATATGGCTACACCTTC.

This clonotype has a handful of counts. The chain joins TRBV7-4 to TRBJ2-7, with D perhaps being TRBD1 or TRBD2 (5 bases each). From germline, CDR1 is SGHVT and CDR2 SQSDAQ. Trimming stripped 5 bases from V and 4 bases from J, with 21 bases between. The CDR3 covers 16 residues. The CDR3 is CASSLEVGQGPYEQYV. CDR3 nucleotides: TGTGCCAGCAGCCTAGAGGTGGGTCAGGGACCTTACGAGCAGTACGTC.

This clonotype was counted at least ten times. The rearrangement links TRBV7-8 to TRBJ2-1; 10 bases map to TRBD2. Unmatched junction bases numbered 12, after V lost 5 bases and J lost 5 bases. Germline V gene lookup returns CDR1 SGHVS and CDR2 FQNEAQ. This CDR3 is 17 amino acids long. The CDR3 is CASSPPSGTSAHNEQFF. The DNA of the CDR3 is TGTGCCAGCAGCCCCCCATCCGGGACTAGCGCTCACAATGAGCAGTTCTTC. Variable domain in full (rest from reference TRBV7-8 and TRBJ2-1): GAGVSQSPRYKVAKRGQDVALRCDPISGHVSLFWYQQALGQGPEFLTYFQNEAQLDKSGLPSDRFFAERPEGSVSTLKIQRTQQEDSAVYLCASSPPSGTSAHNEQFFGPGTRLTVL.

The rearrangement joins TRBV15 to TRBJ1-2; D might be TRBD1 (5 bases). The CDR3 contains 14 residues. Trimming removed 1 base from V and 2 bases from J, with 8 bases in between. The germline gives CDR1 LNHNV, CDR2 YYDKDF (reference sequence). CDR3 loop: CATSRGGGNYGYTF. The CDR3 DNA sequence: TGTGCCACCAGCAGAGGGGGGGGAAACTATGGCTACACCTTC.

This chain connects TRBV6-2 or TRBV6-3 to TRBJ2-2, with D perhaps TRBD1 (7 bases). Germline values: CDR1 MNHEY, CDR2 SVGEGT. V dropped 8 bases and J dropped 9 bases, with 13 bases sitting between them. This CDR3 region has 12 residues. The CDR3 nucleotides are TGTGCCAGCCAGGGGGGACGTTGGGAGCTGTTTTTT. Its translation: CASQGGRWELFF.

The CDR3 is CASSVKAQEGYTF. The DNA of the CDR3 is TGTGCCAGCAGCGTAAAAGCCCAGGAAGGCTACACCTTC. V is TRBV5-4 and J is TRBJ1-2, with D unresolved. The CDR3 extends over 13 amino acids. V shed 4 bases and J shed 8 bases, with 15 bases lying between them. Germline-derived CDR1 and CDR2 are SGHNT and YYREEE (reference sequence).

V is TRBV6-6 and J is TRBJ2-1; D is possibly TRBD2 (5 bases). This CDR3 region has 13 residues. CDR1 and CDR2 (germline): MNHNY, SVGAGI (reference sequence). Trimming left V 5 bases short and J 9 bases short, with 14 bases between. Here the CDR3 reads CASSDPAGREQFF. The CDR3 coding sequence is TGTGCCAGCAGTGACCCGGCGGGCCGTGAGCAGTTCTTC.

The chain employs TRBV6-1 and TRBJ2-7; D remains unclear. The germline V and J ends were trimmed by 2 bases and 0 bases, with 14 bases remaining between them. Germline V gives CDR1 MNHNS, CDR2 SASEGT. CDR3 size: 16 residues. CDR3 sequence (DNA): TGTGCCAGCAGTGAAAGTATAGGTGTGATCTCCTACGAGCAGTACGTC. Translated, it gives CASSESIGVISYEQYV.

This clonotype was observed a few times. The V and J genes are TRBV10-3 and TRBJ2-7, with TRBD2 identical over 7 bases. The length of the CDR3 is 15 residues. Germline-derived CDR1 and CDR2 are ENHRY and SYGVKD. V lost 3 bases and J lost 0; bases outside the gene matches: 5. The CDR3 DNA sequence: TGTGCCATCAGTGATGATAGGACTAGCTCCTACGAGCAGTACTTC. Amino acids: CAISDDRTSSYEQYF.

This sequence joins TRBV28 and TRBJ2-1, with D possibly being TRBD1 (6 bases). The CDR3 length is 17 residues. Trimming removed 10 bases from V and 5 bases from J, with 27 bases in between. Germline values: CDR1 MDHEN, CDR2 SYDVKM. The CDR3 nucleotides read TGTGCCACCCTAAAGGACAGTCCAGCGCCCATAAACAATGAGCAGTTCTTC. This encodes CATLKDSPAPINNEQFF.

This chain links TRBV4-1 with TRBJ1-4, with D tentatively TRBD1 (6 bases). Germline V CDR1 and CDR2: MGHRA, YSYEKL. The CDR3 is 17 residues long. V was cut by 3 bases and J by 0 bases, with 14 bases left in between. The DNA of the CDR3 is TGCGCCAGCAGCCAGCCCCTGAGGGGGGCAACTAATGAAAAACTGTTTTTT. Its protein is CASSQPLRGATNEKLFF.

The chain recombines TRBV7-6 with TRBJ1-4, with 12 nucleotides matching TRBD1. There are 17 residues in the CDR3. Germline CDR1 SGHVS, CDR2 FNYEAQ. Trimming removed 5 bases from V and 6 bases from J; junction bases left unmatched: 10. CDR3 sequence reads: CASSPGDRGHGDEKLFF. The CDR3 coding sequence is TGTGCCAGCAGCCCTGGGGACAGGGGGCATGGGGATGAAAAACTGTTTTTT.

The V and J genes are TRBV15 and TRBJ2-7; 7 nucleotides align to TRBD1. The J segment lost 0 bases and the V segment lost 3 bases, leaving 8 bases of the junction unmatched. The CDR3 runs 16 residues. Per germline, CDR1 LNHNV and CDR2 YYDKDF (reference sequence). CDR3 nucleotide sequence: TGTGCCACCAGCAGGGAGACAGGGTTTCGCTCCTACGAGCAGTACTTC. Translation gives CATSRETGFRSYEQYF.